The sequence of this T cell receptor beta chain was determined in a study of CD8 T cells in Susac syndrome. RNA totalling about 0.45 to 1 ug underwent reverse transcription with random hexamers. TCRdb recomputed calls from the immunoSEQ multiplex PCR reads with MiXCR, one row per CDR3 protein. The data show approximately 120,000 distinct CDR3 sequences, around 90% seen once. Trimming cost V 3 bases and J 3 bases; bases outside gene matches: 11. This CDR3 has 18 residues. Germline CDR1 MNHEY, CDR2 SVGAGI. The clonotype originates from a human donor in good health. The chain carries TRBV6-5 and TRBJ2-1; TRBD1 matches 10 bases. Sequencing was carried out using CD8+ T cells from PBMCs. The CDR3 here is CASSYRGTGDLIYNEQFF. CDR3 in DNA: TGTGCCAGCAGTTATAGGGGGACAGGGGACCTAATCTACAATGAGCAGTTCTTC.